Presented here are 19 T cell receptor beta chains from one specimen sequenced in a study of T cell repertoires in cytomegalovirus infection. No antigen has been identified for these receptors. TCRdb reanalysed the reads using MiXCR and keeps one entry per CDR3 protein. The data contain about 110,000 distinct CDR3 sequences, under 30% of them singletons. Sequenced here: CD8+ T cells from cultured PBMCs, sampled from culture after CMV antigen stimulation. The receptor set was obtained from a human donor in good health (CMV status not recorded). Some clones in this sample may be carry-over from other donors' samples.

This clonotype was picked up a small number of times. This rearrangement joins TRBV12-3 or TRBV12-4 to TRBJ1-1; D gene unclear. The CDR3 loop spans 12 amino acids. The V and J ends lost 3 bases and 5 bases respectively, with 7 bases between them. CDR3 loop: CASSFVTTEAFF. The CDR3 nucleotides read TGTGCCAGCAGTTTCGTGACAACTGAAGCTTTCTTT.

V gene TRBV7-6 combines with J gene TRBJ2-1; 7 nucleotides match TRBD1. V was pared by 5 bases and J by 2 bases, with 9 bases of the junction left unmatched. The V gene's germline CDR1 is SGHVS and CDR2 FNYEAQ. This CDR3 contains 16 residues. The CDR3 DNA is TGTGCCAGCAGCCCAACAGGGGCTATAACCTACAATGAGCAGTTCTTC. Translated: CASSPTGAITYNEQFF.

This clonotype was recorded at least ten times. This chain links TRBV28 with TRBJ2-3; a weak D match, TRBD1 (5 bases). The V end was cut by 7 bases, the J end by 6 bases, with 20 bases between. This CDR3 has 15 residues. Germline loops: CDR1 MDHEN, CDR2 SYDVKM. This CDR3 reads CASIPSGALPDTQYF. The CDR3 bases are TGTGCCAGCATTCCGAGTGGGGCCCTACCGGATACGCAGTATTTT.

This clonotype has just a few counts. The CDR3 DNA is TGTGCCAGCACCCTTGGGGGACTTAATTCACCCCTCCACTTT. Its translation: CASTLGGLNSPLHF. The chain recombines TRBV7-9 with TRBJ1-6, with a possible D match to TRBD1 (5 bases). The CDR3 is made up of 14 amino acids. Germline V gene lookup returns CDR1 SEHNR and CDR2 FQNEAQ (reference sequence). V lost 7 bases and J 6 bases, leaving 13 bases between the germline ends.

The rearrangement links TRBV19 to TRBJ2-7; TRBD2 matches 7 bases. The V gene's germline CDR1 is LNHDA and CDR2 SQIVND (reference sequence). CDR3 length equals 17 residues. V lost 2 bases, J lost 1 base, and 11 bases stayed unmatched. The CDR3 sequence: CASSIIVASGVSYEQYF. The CDR3 coding sequence is TGTGCCAGTAGTATAATCGTGGCTAGCGGCGTATCCTACGAGCAGTACTTC.

The chain recombines TRBV7-9 with TRBJ2-7, with 10 bases lining up with TRBD1. V was pared by 4 bases and J by 4 bases, with 7 bases of the junction left unmatched. CDR3 length: 15 residues. Germline CDR1 is SEHNR and CDR2 is FQNEAQ (reference sequence). CDR3 loop: CASSSSRTGGYEQYF. The DNA of the CDR3 is TGTGCCAGCAGCTCCTCGCGGACAGGGGGGTACGAGCAGTACTTC.

V is TRBV28 and J is TRBJ1-2; D is ambiguous. Germline V gene sequence: CDR1 MDHEN, CDR2 SYDVKM. This CDR3 region has 12 residues. The germline V and J ends were trimmed by 4 bases and 5 bases, with 8 bases remaining between them. In DNA form, the CDR3 reads TGTGCCAGCAGTTGGAAAATATATGGCTACACCTTC. This sequence encodes CASSWKIYGYTF.

The gene calls are TRBV6-5 and TRBJ2-2; 10 bases line up with TRBD1. This CDR3 region has 16 residues. J gave up 3 bases and V 5 bases, and 6 bases lay outside the gene matches. The V gene's germline CDR1 is MNHEY and CDR2 SVGAGI. As DNA, the CDR3 is TGTGCCAGCAGTGACTTGACAGGGGGCGACACCGGGGAGCTGTTTTTT. It yields the protein CASSDLTGGDTGELFF.

The chain has TRBV29-1 and TRBJ2-1, with D maybe TRBD1 (6 bases). This CDR3 has 12 residues. The V and J ends lost 6 bases and 8 bases respectively, with 14 bases between them. CDR1 SQVTM and CDR2 ANQGSEA come from the germline V gene. CDR3 DNA sequence: TGCAGCGTAGAACCACAGGGTCATGAGCAGTTCTTC. Its translation: CSVEPQGHEQFF.

Many counts were recorded for this clonotype. V gene TRBV2 combines with J gene TRBJ1-5; tentatively, D is TRBD1 (6 bases). The CDR3 covers 16 residues. Trimming pared 2 bases from V and 4 bases from J, leaving 15 bases between. CDR1 and CDR2 (germline): SNHLY, FYNNEI. The CDR3 sequence is CASSEWGRGENQPQHF. DNA for the CDR3: TGTGCCAGCAGTGAATGGGGCAGGGGAGAAAATCAGCCCCAGCATTTT. Variable domain in full (rest from reference TRBV2 and TRBJ1-5): EPEVTQTPSHQVTQMGQEVILRCVPISNHLYFYWYRQILGQKVEFLVSFYNNEISEKSEIFDDQFSVERPDGSNFTLKIRSTKLEDSAMYFCASSEWGRGENQPQHFGDGTRLSIL.

The genes are TRBV2 and TRBJ2-5; D ambiguous. This CDR3 region has 12 residues. Trimming shortened V by 5 bases and J by 5 bases, and 9 bases separated the two germline ends. Per germline, CDR1 SNHLY and CDR2 FYNNEI. CDR3 sequence (DNA): TGTGCCAGCAGTTCTCCTCCGGAGACCCAGTACTTC. Translation: CASSSPPETQYF. The full variable domain, completed using reference TRBV2 and TRBJ2-5, is EPEVTQTPSHQVTQMGQEVILRCVPISNHLYFYWYRQILGQKVEFLVSFYNNEISEKSEIFDDQFSVERPDGSNFTLKIRSTKLEDSAMYFCASSSPPETQYFGPGTRLLVL.

This clonotype has at least ten counts. The rearrangement links TRBV9 to TRBJ1-2; D uncertain. The germline CDR1 and CDR2 sequences are SGDLS and YYNGEE. V was cut by 3 bases and J by 4 bases, with 13 bases left in between. The CDR3 is 14 residues long. CDR3 nucleotide sequence: TGTGCCAGCAGCGCCAACACGGCGTTCTATGGCTACACCTTC. Residues: CASSANTAFYGYTF.

This clonotype showed up many times. The chain links TRBV12-3 or TRBV12-4 to TRBJ1-4; TRBD1 agrees at 8 bases. With 4 bases clipped from V and 6 bases from J, the junction kept 10 bases outside the gene matches. The CDR3 loop spans 16 amino acids. This CDR3 is CASSSLTGQGYEKLFF. The DNA of the CDR3 is TGTGCCAGCAGTTCCCTGACCGGACAGGGCTATGAAAAACTGTTTTTT.

Note on this clonotype: This may stem from a read error, because a much larger clone lies one nucleotide away. This CDR3 is missing its conserved last phenylalanine or tryptophan, likely due to a read error. The rearrangement joins TRBV7-6 to TRBJ2-5, with 7 bases that match TRBD1. V lost 0 bases to trimming and J lost 4 bases; unmatched junction nucleotides: 5. The CDR3 totals 15 residues. The germline V gene has CDR1 SGHVS and CDR2 FNYEAQ. The CDR3 spells CASSLATGSGETQYS. The CDR3 region has the DNA TGTGCCAGCAGCTTAGCGACAGGGAGTGGAGAGACCCAGTACTCC.

This clonotype occurred a few times. This chain connects TRBV5-6 to TRBJ2-7; 8 bases line up with TRBD1. CDR3 size: 15 residues. Germline-derived CDR1 and CDR2 are SGHDT and YYEEEE. J gave up 3 bases and V 4 bases, and 9 bases lay outside the gene matches. CDR3 loop: CASSQFGTGNYEQYF. The CDR3 DNA is TGTGCCAGCAGCCAATTTGGGACAGGAAACTACGAGCAGTACTTC.

The sample holds many counts of this clonotype. The chain joins TRBV7-8 to TRBJ2-5; TRBD2 matches 9 bases. The J segment lost 0 bases and the V segment lost 10 bases, leaving 6 bases of the junction unmatched. The germline gives CDR1 SGHVS, CDR2 FQNEAQ. The CDR3 sequence is 14 residues long. CDR3 in amino acids: CATPPSGDQETQYF. CDR3 nucleotide sequence: TGTGCCACCCCCCCTAGCGGGGACCAAGAGACCCAGTACTTC.

The chain is built from TRBV14 and TRBJ1-2; 8 bases fit TRBD1. The V gene end was trimmed by 1 base and the J gene end by 8 bases; junction bases not matched to a gene: 3. CDR1 is SGHDN, CDR2 FVKESK, per germline. The CDR3 spans 13 residues. DNA for the CDR3: TGTGCCAGCAGCCAAGCAGGGGGCTACGGCTACACCTTC. It yields the protein CASSQAGGYGYTF. Full variable domain (missing parts from reference TRBV14 and TRBJ1-2): EAGVTQFPSHSVIEKGQTVTLRCDPISGHDNLYWYRRVMGKEIKFLLHFVKESKQDESGMPNNRFLAERTGGTYSTLKVQPAELEDSGVYFCASSQAGGYGYTFGSGTRLTVV.

This clonotype was detected ten times or more. This sequence joins TRBV7-2 and TRBJ2-5; 8 bases map to TRBD1. The length of the CDR3 is 15 residues. The trim removed 0 bases at V and 5 bases at J, leaving 5 bases unmatched. The germline V gene encodes CDR1 SGHTA and CDR2 FQGNSA. CDR3 amino acids: CASSLASSGGETQYF. CDR3 in DNA: TGTGCCAGCAGCTTAGCGTCTTCAGGGGGCGAGACCCAGTACTTC.

V is TRBV7-8 and J is TRBJ2-7; D may be TRBD1 (8 bases). Germline V gene sequence: CDR1 SGHVS, CDR2 FQNEAQ. The V gene lost 5 bases and the J gene lost 5 bases, with 16 bases spanning the gap. The CDR3 covers 14 residues. The CDR3 sequence: CASSATTGGDEQYF. CDR3 bases: TGTGCCAGCAGCGCCACTACAGGGGGGGACGAGCAGTACTTC.